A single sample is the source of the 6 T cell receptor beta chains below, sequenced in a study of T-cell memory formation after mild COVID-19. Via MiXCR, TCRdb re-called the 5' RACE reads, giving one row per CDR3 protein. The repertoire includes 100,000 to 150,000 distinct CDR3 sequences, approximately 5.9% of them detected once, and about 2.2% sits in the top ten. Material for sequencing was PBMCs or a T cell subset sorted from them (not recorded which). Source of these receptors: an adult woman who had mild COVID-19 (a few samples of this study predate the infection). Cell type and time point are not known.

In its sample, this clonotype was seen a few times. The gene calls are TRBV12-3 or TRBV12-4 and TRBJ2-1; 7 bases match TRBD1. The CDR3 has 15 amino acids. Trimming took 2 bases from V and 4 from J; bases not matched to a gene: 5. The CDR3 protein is CASSLQETGYNEQFF. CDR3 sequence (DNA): TGTGCCAGCAGTTTACAGGAGACAGGGTACAATGAGCAGTTCTTC.

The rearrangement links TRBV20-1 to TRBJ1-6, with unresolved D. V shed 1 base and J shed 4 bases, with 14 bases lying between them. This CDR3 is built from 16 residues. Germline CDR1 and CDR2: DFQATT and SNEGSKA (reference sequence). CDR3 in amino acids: CSARVRHSEYNSPLHF. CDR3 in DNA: TGCAGTGCTAGAGTACGGCATTCTGAGTATAATTCACCCCTCCACTTT.

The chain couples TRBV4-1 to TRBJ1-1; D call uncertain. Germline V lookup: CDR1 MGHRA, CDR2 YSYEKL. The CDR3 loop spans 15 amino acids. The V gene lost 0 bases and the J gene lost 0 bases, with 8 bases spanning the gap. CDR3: CASSQEGWVNTEAFF. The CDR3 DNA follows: TGCGCCAGCAGCCAAGAGGGGTGGGTGAACACTGAAGCTTTCTTT.

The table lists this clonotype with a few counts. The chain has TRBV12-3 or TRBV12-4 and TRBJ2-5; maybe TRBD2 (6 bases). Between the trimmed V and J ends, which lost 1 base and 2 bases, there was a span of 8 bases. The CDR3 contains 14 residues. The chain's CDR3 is CASSLGTTQETQYF. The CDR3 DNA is TGTGCCAGCAGTTTAGGGACTACTCAAGAGACCCAGTACTTC.

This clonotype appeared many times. The CDR3 DNA sequence: TGCGCCAGCAGTCCCGGGACAGGCAAGTATAGCAATCAGCCCCAGCATTTT. Residues: CASSPGTGKYSNQPQHF. The chain couples TRBV5-1 to TRBJ1-5; TRBD1 aligns across 8 bases. This CDR3 is built from 17 residues. The junction had 10 bases not matched to a gene; V was cut back by 5 bases and J by 0 bases. In germline, CDR1 is SGHRS, CDR2 YFSETQ. Full variable domain (rest looked up from reference TRBV5-1 and TRBJ1-5): KAGVTQTPRYLIKTRGQQVTLSCSPISGHRSVSWYQQTPGQGLQFLFEYFSETQRNKGNFPGRFSGRQFSNSRSEMNVSTLELGDSALYLCASSPGTGKYSNQPQHFGDGTRLSIL.

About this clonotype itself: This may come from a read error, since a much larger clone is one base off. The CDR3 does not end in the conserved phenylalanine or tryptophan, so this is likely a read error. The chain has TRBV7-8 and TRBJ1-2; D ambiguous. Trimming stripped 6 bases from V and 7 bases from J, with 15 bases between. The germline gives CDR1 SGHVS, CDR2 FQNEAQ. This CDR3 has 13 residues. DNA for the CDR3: TGTGCCAGCAGTCCTACTTCCCTATCTGGCTACACCTGC. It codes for CASSPTSLSGYTC.